These 3 T cell receptor beta chains originate from one sample sequenced in a study of cytomegalovirus exposure and HLA in healthy donors. 13 Jbeta primers and 60 Vbeta primers were used for the PCR. TCRdb keeps only in-frame clones here, not all; method: immunoSEQ multiplex PCR. The sample shows hundreds of thousands of clones, over 65% of them seen only once. What was sequenced was PBMCs. These receptors were collected from a man in his late teens or twenties in good health and CMV-seronegative.

The sample holds one count of this clone. The gene calls are TRBV6-1 and TRBJ1-1; no reliable D call. Trimming stripped 3 bases from V and 3 bases from J, with 20 bases between. This CDR3 comprises 17 residues. Germline V gene lookup returns CDR1 MNHNS and CDR2 SASEGT. CDR3 loop: CASSELTRRVGDTEAFF. In nucleotides, the CDR3 is TGTGCCAGCAGTGAGCTGACCAGGCGGGTTGGTGACACTGAAGCTTTCTTT.

This clone was found once. The rearrangement uses TRBV5-4 and TRBJ2-3; 7 positions agree with TRBD2. Trimming at V came to 3 bases and at J to 4 bases, leaving 8 bases not matched to a gene. The CDR3 covers 15 residues. CDR1 is SGHNT and CDR2 is YYREEE in the germline V gene (reference sequence). The DNA for the CDR3 is TGTGCCAGCAGCTCCAGACTAGCCCCAGCAGATACGCAGTATTTT. This translates into CASSSRLAPADTQYF.

The chain has TRBV19 and TRBJ2-1; D possibly corresponds to TRBD2 (7 bases). Germline loops: CDR1 LNHDA, CDR2 SQIVND (reference sequence). V was pared by 3 bases and J by 4 bases, with 19 bases between. CDR3 length: 17 amino acids. The CDR3 is CASSISSGEGSYNEQFF. The CDR3 bases are TGTGCCAGTAGTATTTCGTCAGGGGAGGGTAGTTACAATGAGCAGTTCTTC.